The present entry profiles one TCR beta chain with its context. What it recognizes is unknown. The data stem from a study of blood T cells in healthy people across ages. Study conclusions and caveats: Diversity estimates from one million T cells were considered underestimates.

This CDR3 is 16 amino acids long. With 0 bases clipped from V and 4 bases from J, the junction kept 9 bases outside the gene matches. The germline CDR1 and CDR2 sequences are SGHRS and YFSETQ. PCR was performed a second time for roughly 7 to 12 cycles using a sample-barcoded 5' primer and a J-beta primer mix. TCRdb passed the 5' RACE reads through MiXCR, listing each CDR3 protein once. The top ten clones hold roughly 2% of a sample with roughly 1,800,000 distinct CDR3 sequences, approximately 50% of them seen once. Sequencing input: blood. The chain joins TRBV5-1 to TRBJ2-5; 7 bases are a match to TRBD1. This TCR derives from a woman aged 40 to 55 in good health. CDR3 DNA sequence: TGCGCCAGCAGCTTGGGGGTGACAGGGCCTACAGAGACCCAGTACTTC. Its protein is CASSLGVTGPTETQYF. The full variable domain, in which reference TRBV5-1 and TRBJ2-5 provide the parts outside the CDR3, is KAGVTQTPRYLIKTRGQQVTLSCSPISGHRSVSWYQQTPGQGLQFLFEYFSETQRNKGNFPGRFSGRQFSNSRSEMNVSTLELGDSALYLCASSLGVTGPTETQYFGPGTRLLVL.